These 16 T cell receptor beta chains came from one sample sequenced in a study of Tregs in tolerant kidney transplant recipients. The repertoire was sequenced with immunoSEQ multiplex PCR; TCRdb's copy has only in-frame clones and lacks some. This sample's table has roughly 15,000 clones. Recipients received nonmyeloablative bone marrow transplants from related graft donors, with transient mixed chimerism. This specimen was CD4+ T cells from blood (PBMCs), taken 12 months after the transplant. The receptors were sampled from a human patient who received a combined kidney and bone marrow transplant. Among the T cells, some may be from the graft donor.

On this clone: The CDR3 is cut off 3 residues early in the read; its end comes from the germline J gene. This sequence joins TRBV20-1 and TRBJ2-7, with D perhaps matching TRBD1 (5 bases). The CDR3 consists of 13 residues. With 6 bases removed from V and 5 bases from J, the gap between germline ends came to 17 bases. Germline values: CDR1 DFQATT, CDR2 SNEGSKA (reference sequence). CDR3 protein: CSAPKTAGNEQYF. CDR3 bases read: TGCAGTGCCCCAAAGACAGCAGGAAACGAG.

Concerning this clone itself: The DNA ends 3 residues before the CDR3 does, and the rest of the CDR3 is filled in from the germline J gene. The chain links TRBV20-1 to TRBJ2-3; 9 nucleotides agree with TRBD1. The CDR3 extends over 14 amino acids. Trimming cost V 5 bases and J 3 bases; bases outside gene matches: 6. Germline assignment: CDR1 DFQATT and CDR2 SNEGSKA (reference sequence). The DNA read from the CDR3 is TGCAGTGCTGCTGACAGGGGGTGGACAGATACG. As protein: CSAADRGWTDT. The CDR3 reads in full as CSAADRGWTDTQYF.

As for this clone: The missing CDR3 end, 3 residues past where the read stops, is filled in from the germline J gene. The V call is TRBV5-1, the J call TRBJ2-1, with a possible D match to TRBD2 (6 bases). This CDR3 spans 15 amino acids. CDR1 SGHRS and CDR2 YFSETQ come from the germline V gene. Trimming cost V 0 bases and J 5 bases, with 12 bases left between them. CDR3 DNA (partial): TGCGCCAGCAGCTTGGCCCCGGGACTTAACAATGAG. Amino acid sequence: CASSLAPGLNNE. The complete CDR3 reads CASSLAPGLNNEQFF.

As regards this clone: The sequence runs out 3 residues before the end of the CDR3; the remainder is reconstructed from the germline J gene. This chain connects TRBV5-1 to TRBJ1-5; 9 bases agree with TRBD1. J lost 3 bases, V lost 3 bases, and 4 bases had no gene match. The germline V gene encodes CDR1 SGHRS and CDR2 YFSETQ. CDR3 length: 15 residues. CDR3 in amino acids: CASSSGQGINQPQHF. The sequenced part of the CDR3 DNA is TGCGCCAGCAGCTCAGGACAGGGGATCAATCAGCCC. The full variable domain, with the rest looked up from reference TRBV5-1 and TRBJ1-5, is KAGVTQTPRYLIKTRGQQVTLSCSPISGHRSVSWYQQTPGQGLQFLFEYFSETQRNKGNFPGRFSGRQFSNSRSEMNVSTLELGDSALYLCASSSGQGINQPQHFGDGTRLSIL.

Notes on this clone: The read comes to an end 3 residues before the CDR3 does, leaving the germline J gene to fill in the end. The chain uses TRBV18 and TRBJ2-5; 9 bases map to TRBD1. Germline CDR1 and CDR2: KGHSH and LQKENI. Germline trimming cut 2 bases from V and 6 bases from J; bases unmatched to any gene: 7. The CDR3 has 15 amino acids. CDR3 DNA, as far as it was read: TGTGCCAGCTCACCATATCGGGACAGGGAAAAGACC. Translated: CASSPYRDREKT. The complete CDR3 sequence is CASSPYRDREKTQYF.

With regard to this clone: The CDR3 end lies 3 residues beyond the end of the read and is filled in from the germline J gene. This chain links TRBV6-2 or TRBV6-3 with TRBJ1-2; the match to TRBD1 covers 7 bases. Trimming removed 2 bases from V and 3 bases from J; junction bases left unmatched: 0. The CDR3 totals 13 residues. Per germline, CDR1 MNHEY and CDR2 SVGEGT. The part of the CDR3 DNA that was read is TGTGCCAGCAGTTACAGGGGGCACTATGGC. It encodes CASSYRGHYG. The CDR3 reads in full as CASSYRGHYGYTF.

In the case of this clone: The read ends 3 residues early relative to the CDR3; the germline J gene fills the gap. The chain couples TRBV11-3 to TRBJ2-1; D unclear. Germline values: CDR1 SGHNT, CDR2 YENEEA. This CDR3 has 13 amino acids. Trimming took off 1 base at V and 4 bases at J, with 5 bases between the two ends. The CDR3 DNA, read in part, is TGTGCCAGCAGCTTAGGGCCTTACAATGAG. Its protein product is CASSLGPYNE. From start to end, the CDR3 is CASSLGPYNEQFF.

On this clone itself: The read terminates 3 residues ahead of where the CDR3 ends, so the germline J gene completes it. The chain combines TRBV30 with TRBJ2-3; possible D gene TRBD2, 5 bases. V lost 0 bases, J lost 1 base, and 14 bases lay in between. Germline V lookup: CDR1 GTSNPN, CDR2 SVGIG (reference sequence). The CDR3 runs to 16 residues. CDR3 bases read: TGTGCCTGGAGTGTACGGGCGGGCCGAGGCACAGATACG. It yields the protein CAWSVRAGRGTDT. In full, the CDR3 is CAWSVRAGRGTDTQYF.

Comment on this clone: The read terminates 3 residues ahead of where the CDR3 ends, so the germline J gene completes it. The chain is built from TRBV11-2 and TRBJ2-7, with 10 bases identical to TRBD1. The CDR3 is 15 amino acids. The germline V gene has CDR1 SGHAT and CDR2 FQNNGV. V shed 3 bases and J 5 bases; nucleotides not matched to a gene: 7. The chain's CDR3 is CASSFGQGDPHEQYF. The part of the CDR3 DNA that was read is TGTGCCAGCAGCTTCGGACAGGGGGATCCCCACGAG.

The CDR3 bases that were read are TGTGCCATGAGACTAGCGGGAGCGGCCGGGGAG. As protein: CAMRLAGAAGE. The whole CDR3 sequence is CAMRLAGAAGELFF. The chain links TRBV10-3 to TRBJ2-2, with 12 bases identical to TRBD2. The CDR3 end falls 3 residues outside the read, so it is completed with the germline J gene. In germline, CDR1 is ENHRY, CDR2 SYGVKD. V gave up 9 bases and J gave up 6 bases; unmatched junction bases: 5. The CDR3 has 14 amino acids.

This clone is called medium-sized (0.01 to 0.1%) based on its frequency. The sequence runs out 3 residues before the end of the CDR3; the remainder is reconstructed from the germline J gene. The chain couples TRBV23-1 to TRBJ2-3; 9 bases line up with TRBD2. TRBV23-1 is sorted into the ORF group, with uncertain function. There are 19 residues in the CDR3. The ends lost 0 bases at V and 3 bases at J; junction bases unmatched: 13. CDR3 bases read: TGCGCCAGCAGTCAATCGAGCCAGATGGCTAGCGGGACGACAGATACG. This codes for CASSQSSQMASGTTDT. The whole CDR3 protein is CASSQSSQMASGTTDTQYF.

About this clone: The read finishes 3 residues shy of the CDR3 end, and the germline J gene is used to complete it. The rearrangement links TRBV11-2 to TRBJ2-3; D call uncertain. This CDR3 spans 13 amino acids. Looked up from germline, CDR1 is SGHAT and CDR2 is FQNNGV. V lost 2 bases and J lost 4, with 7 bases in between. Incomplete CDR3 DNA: TGTGCCAGCAGCTTACAGATCCCAGATACG. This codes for CASSLQIPDT. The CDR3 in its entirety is CASSLQIPDTQYF.

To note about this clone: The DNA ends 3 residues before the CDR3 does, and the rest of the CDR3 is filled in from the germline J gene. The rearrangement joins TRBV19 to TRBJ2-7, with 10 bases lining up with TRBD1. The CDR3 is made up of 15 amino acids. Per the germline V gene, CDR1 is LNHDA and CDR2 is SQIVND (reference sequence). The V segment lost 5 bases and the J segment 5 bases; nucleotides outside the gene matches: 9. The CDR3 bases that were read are TGTGCCAGTAGTGCATCGGGACAGGGGAAGAACGAG. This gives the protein CASSASGQGKNE. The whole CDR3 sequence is CASSASGQGKNEQYF.

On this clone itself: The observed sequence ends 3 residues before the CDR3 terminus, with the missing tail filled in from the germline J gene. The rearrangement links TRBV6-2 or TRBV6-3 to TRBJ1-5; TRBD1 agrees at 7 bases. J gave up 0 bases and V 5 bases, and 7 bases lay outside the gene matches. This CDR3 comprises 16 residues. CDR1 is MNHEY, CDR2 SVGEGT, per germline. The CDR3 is CASSVGGPYSNQPQHF. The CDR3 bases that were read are TGTGCCAGCAGTGTAGGGGGCCCGTATAGCAATCAGCCC.

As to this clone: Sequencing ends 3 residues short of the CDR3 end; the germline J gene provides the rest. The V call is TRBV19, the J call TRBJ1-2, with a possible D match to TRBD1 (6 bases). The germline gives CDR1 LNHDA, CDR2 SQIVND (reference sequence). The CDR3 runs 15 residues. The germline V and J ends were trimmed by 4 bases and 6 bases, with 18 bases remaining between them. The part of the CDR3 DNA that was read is TGTGCCAGTAGTAAGGGGGTAAGGGAAGTCGATGGC. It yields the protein CASSKGVREVDG. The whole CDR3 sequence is CASSKGVREVDGYTF.

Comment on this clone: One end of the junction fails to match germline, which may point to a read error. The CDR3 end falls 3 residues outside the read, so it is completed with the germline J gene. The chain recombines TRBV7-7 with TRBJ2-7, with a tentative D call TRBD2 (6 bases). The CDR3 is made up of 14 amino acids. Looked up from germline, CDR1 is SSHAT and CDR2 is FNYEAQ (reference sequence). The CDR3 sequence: CASSSSGVSSEQYF. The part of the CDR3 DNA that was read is TGTGCTAGCAGCTCCTCGGGGGTATCGAGCGAG.